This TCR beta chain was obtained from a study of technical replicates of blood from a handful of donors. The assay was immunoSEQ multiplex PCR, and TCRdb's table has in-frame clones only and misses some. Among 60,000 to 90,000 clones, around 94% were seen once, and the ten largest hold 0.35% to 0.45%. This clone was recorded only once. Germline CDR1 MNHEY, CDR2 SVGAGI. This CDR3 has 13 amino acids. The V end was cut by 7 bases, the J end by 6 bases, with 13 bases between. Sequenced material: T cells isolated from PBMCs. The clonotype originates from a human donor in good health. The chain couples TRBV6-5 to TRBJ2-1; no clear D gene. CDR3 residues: CASTTNYGNEQFF. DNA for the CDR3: TGTGCCAGCACCACTAATTACGGCAATGAGCAGTTCTTC.